Following are 29 T cell receptor beta chains from one sample sequenced in a study of shared clonotypes between healthy human individuals. The data were produced by immunoSEQ multiplex PCR, yet TCRdb's version contains in-frame clones alone and is incomplete. In the table there are about 550,000 clones, nearly 97% of which are singletons. Cells designated naive CD8 were CD45RO-negative and were positively selected for CCR7, with terminally differentiated effector memory CD45RA+ cells excluded. The specimen was naive CD8+ T cells sorted from blood. The receptors derive from a woman in her twenties or thirties in good health.

This clone appeared a single time. V gene TRBV5-6 combines with J gene TRBJ1-2, with D uncertain. The germline V and J ends were trimmed by 5 bases and 4 bases, with 15 bases remaining between them. The CDR3 is 14 amino acids. Germline CDR1 is SGHDT and CDR2 is YYEEEE. The CDR3 reads CASSPPGFSYGYTF. The CDR3 nucleotides read TGTGCCAGCAGTCCCCCGGGGTTCAGCTATGGCTACACCTTC.

V and J are TRBV28 and TRBJ2-3, with TRBD2 identical over 8 bases. Germline loops: CDR1 MDHEN, CDR2 SYDVKM. The CDR3 loop spans 12 amino acids. The V and J ends lost 3 bases and 10 bases, in that order; junction bases with no gene match: 3. CDR3 in DNA: TGTGCCAGCAGTTTTAGCGGGATTGCGCAGTATTTT. This sequence encodes CASSFSGIAQYF.

Notes on this clone: Within the sample, other DNA sequences also encode this same CDR3. This chain joins TRBV5-1 and TRBJ2-7, with D maybe TRBD2 (5 bases). This CDR3 has 14 residues. The germline gives CDR1 SGHRS, CDR2 YFSETQ. Trimming pared 0 bases from V and 0 bases from J, leaving 7 bases between. The CDR3 loop reads CASSLAGDSYEQYF. The DNA of the CDR3 is TGCGCCAGCAGCTTGGCCGGGGACTCCTACGAGCAGTACTTC.

This clone was observed once. Other DNA sequences in the sample encode the same CDR3. The genes are TRBV7-9 and TRBJ2-7; the D gene could be TRBD1 or TRBD2 (5 bases each). V lost 3 bases, J lost 2 bases, and 8 bases lay in between. The germline V gene has CDR1 SEHNR and CDR2 FQNEAQ (reference sequence). The CDR3 totals 13 residues. CDR3 nucleotide sequence: TGTGCCAGCAGCTTGGGGGAAACCTACGAGCAGTACTTC. It is translated as CASSLGETYEQYF.

The rearrangement uses TRBV27 and TRBJ2-7; 7 bases align to TRBD1. Germline CDR1 and CDR2: MNHEY and SMNVEV (reference sequence). Losses at the gene ends were 8 bases for V and 2 bases for J; bases not matched to a gene: 21. This CDR3 is built from 18 residues. The CDR3 loop reads CASRSSYFPGTATYEQYF. In DNA form, the CDR3 reads TGTGCCAGCCGCAGTTCCTACTTTCCCGGGACAGCAACCTACGAGCAGTACTTC.

The chain employs TRBV4-1 and TRBJ2-1; TRBD2 agrees at 9 bases. The CDR3 runs 15 residues. J lost 5 bases, V lost 3 bases, and 5 bases had no gene match. Germline-derived CDR1 and CDR2 are MGHRA and YSYEKL. This CDR3 reads CASSQFAGGDNEQFF. In nucleotides, the CDR3 is TGCGCCAGCAGCCAGTTCGCGGGAGGGGACAATGAGCAGTTCTTC.

The rearrangement uses TRBV6-6 and TRBJ1-5; D perhaps matches TRBD1 (5 bases). Trimming took off 0 bases at V and 2 bases at J, with 8 bases between the two ends. Germline-derived CDR1 and CDR2 are MNHNY and SVGAGI (reference sequence). The CDR3 extends over 15 amino acids. The CDR3 nucleotides are TGTGCCAGCAGTTACTCGGGGGAGGGCAATCAGCCCCAGCATTTT. Its translation is CASSYSGEGNQPQHF.

This sequence joins TRBV5-6 and TRBJ2-7; D could derive from TRBD1 or TRBD2 (5 bases each). The CDR3 length is 13 residues. Per germline, CDR1 SGHDT and CDR2 YYEEEE. Trimming removed 4 bases from V and 2 bases from J, with 10 bases in between. The CDR3 sequence is CASSQGAPYEQYF. The CDR3 DNA is TGTGCCAGCAGCCAGGGAGCGCCCTACGAGCAGTACTTC. Filled out from reference TRBV5-6 and TRBJ2-7, the complete variable domain reads DAGVTQSPTHLIKTRGQQVTLRCSPKSGHDTVSWYQQALGQGPQFIFQYYEEEERQRGNFPDRFSGHQFPNYSSELNVNALLLGDSALYLCASSQGAPYEQYFGPGTRLTVT.

Only one count was recorded for this clone. The chain carries TRBV4-2 and TRBJ1-2, with D unclear. Trimming cost V 0 bases and J 1 base, with 6 bases left between them. There are 14 residues in the CDR3. CDR1 is LGHNA and CDR2 is YNFKEQ in the germline V gene. The CDR3 here is CASSQELFNYGYTF. CDR3 DNA sequence: TGTGCCAGCAGCCAAGAGCTATTTAACTATGGCTACACCTTC.

This rearrangement joins TRBV2 to TRBJ1-3; the match to TRBD1 covers 7 bases. The V segment lost 2 bases and the J segment 2 bases; nucleotides outside the gene matches: 6. The germline CDR1 and CDR2 sequences are SNHLY and FYNNEI. CDR3 length equals 16 residues. CDR3 DNA sequence: TGTGCCAGCAGTGAACCCATCCAGGGGGCTGGAAACACCATATATTTT. As protein: CASSEPIQGAGNTIYF.

The rearrangement uses TRBV11-2 and TRBJ2-5, with 7 bases fitting TRBD2. J was trimmed by 5 bases and V by 1 base; bases with no gene match: 4. From germline, CDR1 is SGHAT and CDR2 FQNNGV. The CDR3 covers 14 residues. Here the CDR3 reads CASSLVGEGETQYF. The CDR3 nucleotides are TGTGCCAGCAGCTTAGTAGGGGAGGGCGAGACCCAGTACTTC.

The V call is TRBV18, the J call TRBJ2-7; the D call may be TRBD1 or TRBD2 (6 bases each). V lost 3 bases, J lost 2 bases, and 8 bases lay in between. Germline V gene data show CDR1 as KGHSH and CDR2 as LQKENI. The length of the CDR3 is 13 residues. The DNA of the CDR3 is TGTGCCAGCTCACCGGGGGGCCCCTACGAGCAGTACTTC. It specifies CASSPGGPYEQYF.

The rearrangement joins TRBV9 to TRBJ1-2; TRBD1 agrees at 7 bases. CDR1 is SGDLS, CDR2 YYNGEE, per germline. The CDR3 runs 15 residues. Trimming cost V 4 bases and J 4 bases; bases outside gene matches: 10. CDR3 nucleotides: TGTGCCAGCAGCCACGATAGACAGGGCCTCTATGGCTACACCTTC. It encodes CASSHDRQGLYGYTF.

The sample holds one count of this clone. J is TRBJ2-7 and V is TRBV4-1; D gene ambiguous. The germline V gene has CDR1 MGHRA and CDR2 YSYEKL. The V and J ends lost 1 base and 10 bases respectively, with 14 bases between them. The CDR3 contains 13 residues. The CDR3 DNA is TGCGCCAGCAGCCAAGTGTATTCCGATGATCAGTACTTC. This encodes CASSQVYSDDQYF.

This chain joins TRBV27 and TRBJ1-2; the D gene is possibly TRBD1 (5 bases). In germline, CDR1 is MNHEY, CDR2 SMNVEV (reference sequence). Trimming pared 6 bases from V and 4 bases from J, leaving 6 bases between. The CDR3 is 11 amino acids. The CDR3 sequence is CASRGGYGYTF. As DNA, the CDR3 is TGTGCCAGCAGGGGGGGCTATGGCTACACCTTC.

This chain uses TRBV27 with TRBJ2-5; D may match TRBD1 or TRBD2 (6 bases each). The germline V and J ends were trimmed by 6 bases and 4 bases, with 12 bases remaining between them. The V gene's germline CDR1 is MNHEY and CDR2 SMNVEV (reference sequence). The CDR3 loop spans 13 amino acids. CDR3 DNA sequence: TGTGCCAGCAGCGTAGGGGGGCGAGAGACCCAGTACTTC. Protein: CASSVGGRETQYF.

V and J are TRBV27 and TRBJ1-5; D gene uncertain. CDR3 length: 14 amino acids. Trimming cost V 2 bases and J 2 bases, with 7 bases left between them. CDR1 is MNHEY and CDR2 is SMNVEV in the germline V gene (reference sequence). The CDR3 sequence is CASSLQDGNQPQHF. CDR3 nucleotide sequence: TGTGCCAGCAGTTTACAGGACGGCAATCAGCCCCAGCATTTT.

The rearrangement links TRBV4-2 to TRBJ2-1; D gene uncertain. Germline V gives CDR1 LGHNA, CDR2 YNFKEQ. The CDR3 totals 14 residues. Trimming cost V 5 bases and J 5 bases, with 13 bases left between them. The CDR3 bases are TGTGCCAGCAGCTTAAACGGTGGCGACAATGAGCAGTTCTTC. Its translation: CASSLNGGDNEQFF.

This sequence joins TRBV7-9 and TRBJ1-2; D not certain. From germline, CDR1 is SEHNR and CDR2 FQNEAQ (reference sequence). This CDR3 region has 15 residues. Trimming took 4 bases from V and 2 from J, leaving 14 bases between them. In DNA form, the CDR3 reads TGTGCCAGCAGCTCGGTTGTTCAGGACAACTATGGCTACACCTTC. Its protein is CASSSVVQDNYGYTF.

The V call is TRBV27, the J call TRBJ2-7; TRBD1 agrees at 9 bases. The CDR3 runs to 14 residues. Unmatched junction bases numbered 4, after V lost 6 bases and J lost 1 base. Germline-derived CDR1 and CDR2 are MNHEY and SMNVEV (reference sequence). For the CDR3, the DNA is TGTGCCAGCAGGGCCGGGACAGGGTCCTACGAGCAGTACTTC. Translated, it gives CASRAGTGSYEQYF.

This chain connects TRBV19 to TRBJ1-2; D perhaps matches TRBD1 (5 bases). Trimming took off 7 bases at V and 1 base at J, with 13 bases between the two ends. Per germline, CDR1 LNHDA and CDR2 SQIVND (reference sequence). CDR3 length: 14 residues. Here the CDR3 DNA reads TGTGCCAGTACGAGGGGAACTATTAACTATGGCTACACCTTC. Encoded protein: CASTRGTINYGYTF.

Note on this clone: Other DNA sequences in the same sample also yield this CDR3. The V and J genes are TRBV27 and TRBJ2-2; D gene ambiguous. The V and J ends lost 5 bases and 4 bases respectively, with 5 bases between them. The CDR3 extends over 12 amino acids. Germline-derived CDR1 and CDR2 are MNHEY and SMNVEV (reference sequence). The CDR3 spells CASSPLTGELFF. CDR3 sequence (DNA): TGTGCCAGCAGTCCCCTCACCGGGGAGCTGTTTTTT.

The chain couples TRBV9 to TRBJ1-5; D is uncertain. The V end lost 5 bases, the J end lost 0 bases, and 9 bases lay between the germline ends. The CDR3 is 14 residues long. The germline V gene has CDR1 SGDLS and CDR2 YYNGEE. The CDR3 here is CASSDSYSNQPQHF. Written as DNA, the CDR3 is TGTGCCAGCAGTGACTCGTATAGCAATCAGCCCCAGCATTTT.

The CDR3, as DNA: TGTGCCAGCAGTTTTGGGGTCCGGGGCACAGATACGCAGTATTTT. It translates to CASSFGVRGTDTQYF. The chain recombines TRBV27 with TRBJ2-3; D not certain. This CDR3 contains 15 residues. V was pared by 3 bases and J by 1 base, with 11 bases between. Germline V lookup: CDR1 MNHEY, CDR2 SMNVEV (reference sequence).

This sequence joins TRBV4-2 and TRBJ2-7; 11 bases match TRBD1. This CDR3 has 16 amino acids. J was trimmed by 1 base and V by 1 base; bases with no gene match: 3. The V gene's germline CDR1 is LGHNA and CDR2 YNFKEQ. CDR3 nucleotides: TGTGCCAGCAGCCAAGGCGGACAGGGGGCTTCCTACGAGCAGTACTTC. Translated, it gives CASSQGGQGASYEQYF.

This sequence joins TRBV25-1 and TRBJ1-2; 8 bases agree with TRBD1. The CDR3 consists of 16 residues. Germline V gene sequence: CDR1 MGHDK, CDR2 SYGVNS. The ends lost 6 bases at V and 7 bases at J; junction bases unmatched: 16. The DNA of the CDR3 is TGTGCCAGCAGGGGGACAGGCCCACCTGTGATGAGTGGCTACACCTTC. Protein sequence: CASRGTGPPVMSGYTF.

The chain joins TRBV7-6 to TRBJ1-1; D gene unclear. In germline, CDR1 is SGHVS, CDR2 FNYEAQ. This CDR3 spans 18 amino acids. V lost 4 bases and J lost 3, with 24 bases in between. CDR3 sequence (DNA): TGTGCCAGCAGCTACTCCTCCATAGTGGGGTATCCGGACACTGAAGCTTTCTTT. It codes for CASSYSSIVGYPDTEAFF.

The chain joins TRBV19 to TRBJ2-1; 8 bases fit TRBD2. The trim removed 6 bases at V and 7 bases at J, leaving 8 bases unmatched. The germline gives CDR1 LNHDA, CDR2 SQIVND (reference sequence). The length of the CDR3 is 14 residues. The CDR3 is CASSGAGVLNEQFF. CDR3 DNA: TGTGCCAGTAGCGGAGCGGGAGTATTAAATGAGCAGTTCTTC.

This chain uses TRBV29-1 with TRBJ2-1, with 7 bases matching TRBD2. The length of the CDR3 is 14 residues. After removal of 1 base from V and 6 bases from J, the junction contained 6 bases not matched to a gene. Looked up from germline, CDR1 is SQVTM and CDR2 is ANQGSEA. CDR3 in DNA: TGCAGCGTTGAAGGCGCGGGAGCCTTCAATGAGCAGTTCTTC. Translation gives CSVEGAGAFNEQFF.